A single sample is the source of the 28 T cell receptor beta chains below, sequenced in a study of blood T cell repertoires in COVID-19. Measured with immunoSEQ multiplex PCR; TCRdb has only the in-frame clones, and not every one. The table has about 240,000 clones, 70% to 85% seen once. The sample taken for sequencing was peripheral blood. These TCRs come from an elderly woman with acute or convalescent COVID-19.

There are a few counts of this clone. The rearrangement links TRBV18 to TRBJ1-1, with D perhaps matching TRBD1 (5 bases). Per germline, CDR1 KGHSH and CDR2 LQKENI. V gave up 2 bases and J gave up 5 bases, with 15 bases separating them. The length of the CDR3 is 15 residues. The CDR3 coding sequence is TGTGCCAGCTCACCATCGCCCGGGGGTAAGACTGAAGCTTTCTTT. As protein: CASSPSPGGKTEAFF.

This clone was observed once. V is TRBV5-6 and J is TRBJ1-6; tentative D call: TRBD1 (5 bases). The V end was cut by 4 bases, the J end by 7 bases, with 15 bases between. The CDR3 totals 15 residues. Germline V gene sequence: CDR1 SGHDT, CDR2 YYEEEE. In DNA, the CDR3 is TGTGCCAGCAGCCCTTGGGGCAGCACCAATTCACCCCTCCACTTT. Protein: CASSPWGSTNSPLHF.

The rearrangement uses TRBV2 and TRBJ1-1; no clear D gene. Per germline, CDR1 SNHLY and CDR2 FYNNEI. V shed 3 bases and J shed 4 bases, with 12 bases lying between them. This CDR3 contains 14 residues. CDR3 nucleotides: TGTGCCAGCAGTGACCGGAGCCTGGGCACTGAAGCTTTCTTT. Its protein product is CASSDRSLGTEAFF. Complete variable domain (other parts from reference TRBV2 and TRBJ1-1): EPEVTQTPSHQVTQMGQEVILRCVPISNHLYFYWYRQILGQKVEFLVSFYNNEISEKSEIFDDQFSVERPDGSNFTLKIRSTKLEDSAMYFCASSDRSLGTEAFFGQGTRLTVV.

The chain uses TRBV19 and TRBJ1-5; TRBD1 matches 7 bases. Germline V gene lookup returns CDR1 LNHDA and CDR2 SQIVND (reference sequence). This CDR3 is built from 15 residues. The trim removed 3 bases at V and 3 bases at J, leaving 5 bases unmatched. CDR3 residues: CASSMRQGYNQPQHF. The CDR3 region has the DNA TGTGCCAGTAGTATGAGACAGGGCTACAATCAGCCCCAGCATTTT. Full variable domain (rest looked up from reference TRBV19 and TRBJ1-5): DGGITQSPKYLFRKEGQNVTLSCEQNLNHDAMYWYRQDPGQGLRLIYYSQIVNDFQKGDIAEGYSVSREKKESFPLTVTSAQKNPTAFYLCASSMRQGYNQPQHFGDGTRLSIL.

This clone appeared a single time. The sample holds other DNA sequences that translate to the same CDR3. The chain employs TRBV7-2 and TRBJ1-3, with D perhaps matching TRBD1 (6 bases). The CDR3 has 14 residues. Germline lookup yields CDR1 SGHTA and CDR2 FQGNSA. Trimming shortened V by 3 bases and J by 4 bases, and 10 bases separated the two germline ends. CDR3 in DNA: TGTGCCAGCAGCTTGTGGGGGACAGGAAACACCATATATTTT. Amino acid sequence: CASSLWGTGNTIYF. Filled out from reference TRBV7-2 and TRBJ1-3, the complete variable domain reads GAGVSQSPSNKVTEKGKDVELRCDPISGHTALYWYRQSLGQGLEFLIYFQGNSAPDKSGLPSDRFSAERTGGSVSTLTIQRTQQEDSAVYLCASSLWGTGNTIYFGEGSWLTVV.

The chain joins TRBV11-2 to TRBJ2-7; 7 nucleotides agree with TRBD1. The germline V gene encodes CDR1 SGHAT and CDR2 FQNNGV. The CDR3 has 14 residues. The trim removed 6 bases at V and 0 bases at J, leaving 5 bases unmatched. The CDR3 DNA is TGTGCCAGCAGTAGACAGGGTCTCTCCTACGAGCAGTACTTC. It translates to CASSRQGLSYEQYF.

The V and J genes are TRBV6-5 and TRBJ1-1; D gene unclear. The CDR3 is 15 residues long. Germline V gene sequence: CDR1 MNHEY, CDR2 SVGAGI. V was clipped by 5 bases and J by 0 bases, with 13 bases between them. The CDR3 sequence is CASSRQLNMNTEAFF. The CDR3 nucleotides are TGTGCCAGCAGTCGCCAGTTAAACATGAACACTGAAGCTTTCTTT.

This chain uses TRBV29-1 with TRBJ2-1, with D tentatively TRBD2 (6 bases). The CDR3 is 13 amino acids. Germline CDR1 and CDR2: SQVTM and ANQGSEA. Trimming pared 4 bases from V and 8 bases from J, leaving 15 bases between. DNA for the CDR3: TGCAGCGTTGTGGGCGGGGCCCGACATGAGCAGTTCTTC. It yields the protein CSVVGGARHEQFF.

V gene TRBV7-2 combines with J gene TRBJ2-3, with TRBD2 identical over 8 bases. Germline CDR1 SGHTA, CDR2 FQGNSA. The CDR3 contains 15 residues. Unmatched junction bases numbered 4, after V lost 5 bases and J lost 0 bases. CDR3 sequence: CASSRGGGSTDTQYF. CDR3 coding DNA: TGTGCCAGCAGCCGGGGCGGGGGGAGCACAGATACGCAGTATTTT.

Here the CDR3 DNA reads TGCGCCAGCAGCTCAGGTTTGGCGGGGTACGAGCAGTACTTC. It is translated as CASSSGLAGYEQYF. The rearrangement joins TRBV5-1 to TRBJ2-7; possibly TRBD2 for D (6 bases). The CDR3 is 14 residues long. Germline V gives CDR1 SGHRS, CDR2 YFSETQ. V lost 3 bases, J lost 4 bases, and 14 bases lay in between.

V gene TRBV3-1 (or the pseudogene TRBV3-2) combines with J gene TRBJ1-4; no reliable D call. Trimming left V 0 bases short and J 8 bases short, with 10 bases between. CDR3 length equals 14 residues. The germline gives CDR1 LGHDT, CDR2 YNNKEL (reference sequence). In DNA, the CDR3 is TGTGCCAGCAGCCAAGACGCCCCGGGGGAAAAACTGTTTTTT. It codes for CASSQDAPGEKLFF.

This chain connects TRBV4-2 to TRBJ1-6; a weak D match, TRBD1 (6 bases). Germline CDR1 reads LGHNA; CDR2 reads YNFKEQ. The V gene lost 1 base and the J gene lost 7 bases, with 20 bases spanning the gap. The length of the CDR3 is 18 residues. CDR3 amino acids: CASSQAPRPRGGNSPLHF. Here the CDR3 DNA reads TGTGCCAGCAGCCAAGCACCCCGACCCAGGGGTGGAAATTCACCCCTCCACTTT.

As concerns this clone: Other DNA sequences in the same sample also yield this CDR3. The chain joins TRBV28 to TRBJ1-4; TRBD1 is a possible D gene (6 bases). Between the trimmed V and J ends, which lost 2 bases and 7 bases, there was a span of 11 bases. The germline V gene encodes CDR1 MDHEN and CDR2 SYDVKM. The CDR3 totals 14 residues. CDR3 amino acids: CASSLAGVGEKLFF. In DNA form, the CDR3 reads TGTGCCAGCAGTTTAGCAGGGGTGGGTGAAAAACTGTTTTTT. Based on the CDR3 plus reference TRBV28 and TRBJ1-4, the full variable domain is DVKVTQSSRYLVKRTGEKVFLECVQDMDHENMFWYRQDPGLGLRLIYFSYDVKMKEKGDIPEGYSVSREKKERFSLILESASTNQTSMYLCASSLAGVGEKLFFGSGTQLSVL.

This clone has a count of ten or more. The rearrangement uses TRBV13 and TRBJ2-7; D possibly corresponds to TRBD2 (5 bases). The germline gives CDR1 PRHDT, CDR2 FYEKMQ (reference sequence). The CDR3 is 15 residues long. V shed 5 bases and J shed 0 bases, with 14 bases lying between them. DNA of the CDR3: TGTGCCAGCAGCATAGCGAACAGTATCTCCTACGAGCAGTACTTC. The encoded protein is CASSIANSISYEQYF.

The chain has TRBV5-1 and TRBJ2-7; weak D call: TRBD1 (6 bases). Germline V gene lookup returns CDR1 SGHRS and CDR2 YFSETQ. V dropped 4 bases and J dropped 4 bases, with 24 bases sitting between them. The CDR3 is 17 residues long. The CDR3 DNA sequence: TGCGCCAGCAGCCACCCGATTTCAGGGGAGCACATTTACGAGCAGTACTTC. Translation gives CASSHPISGEHIYEQYF. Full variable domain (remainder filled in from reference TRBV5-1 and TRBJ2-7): KAGVTQTPRYLIKTRGQQVTLSCSPISGHRSVSWYQQTPGQGLQFLFEYFSETQRNKGNFPGRFSGRQFSNSRSEMNVSTLELGDSALYLCASSHPISGEHIYEQYFGPGTRLTVT.

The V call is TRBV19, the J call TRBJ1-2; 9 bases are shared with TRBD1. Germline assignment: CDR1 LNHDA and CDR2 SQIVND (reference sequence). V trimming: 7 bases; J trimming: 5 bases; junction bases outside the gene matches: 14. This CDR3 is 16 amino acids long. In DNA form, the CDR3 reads TGTGCCAGTACCCCCTCGGGACAGGGAGTTTTTTATGGCTACACCTTC. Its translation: CASTPSGQGVFYGYTF.

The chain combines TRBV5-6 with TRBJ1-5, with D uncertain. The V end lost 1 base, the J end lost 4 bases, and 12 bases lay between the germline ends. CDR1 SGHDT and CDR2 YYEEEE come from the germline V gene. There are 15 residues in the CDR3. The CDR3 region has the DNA TGTGCCAGCAGCTTGTATCGGCAGGTTAATCAGCCCCAGCATTTT. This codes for CASSLYRQVNQPQHF. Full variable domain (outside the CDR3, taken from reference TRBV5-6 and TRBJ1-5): DAGVTQSPTHLIKTRGQQVTLRCSPKSGHDTVSWYQQALGQGPQFIFQYYEEEERQRGNFPDRFSGHQFPNYSSELNVNALLLGDSALYLCASSLYRQVNQPQHFGDGTRLSIL.

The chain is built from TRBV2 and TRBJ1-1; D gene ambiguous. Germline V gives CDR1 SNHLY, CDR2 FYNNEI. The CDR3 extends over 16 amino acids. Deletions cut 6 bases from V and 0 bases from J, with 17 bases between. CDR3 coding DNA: TGTGCCAGCAGCAGAATTACGGGTCCCATGAACACTGAAGCTTTCTTT. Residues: CASSRITGPMNTEAFF.

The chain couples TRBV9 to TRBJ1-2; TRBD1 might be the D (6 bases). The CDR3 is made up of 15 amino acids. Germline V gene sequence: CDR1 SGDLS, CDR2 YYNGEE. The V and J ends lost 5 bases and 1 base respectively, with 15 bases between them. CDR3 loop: CASSPRTAFNYGYTF. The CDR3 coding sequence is TGTGCCAGCAGTCCCCGGACAGCGTTTAACTATGGCTACACCTTC.

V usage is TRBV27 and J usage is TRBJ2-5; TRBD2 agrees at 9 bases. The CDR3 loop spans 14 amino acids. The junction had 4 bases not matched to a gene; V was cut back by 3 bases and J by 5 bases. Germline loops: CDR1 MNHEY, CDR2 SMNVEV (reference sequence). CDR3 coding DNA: TGTGCCAGCAGTTTTAGCGGGGGTGGGGAGACCCAGTACTTC. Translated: CASSFSGGGETQYF.

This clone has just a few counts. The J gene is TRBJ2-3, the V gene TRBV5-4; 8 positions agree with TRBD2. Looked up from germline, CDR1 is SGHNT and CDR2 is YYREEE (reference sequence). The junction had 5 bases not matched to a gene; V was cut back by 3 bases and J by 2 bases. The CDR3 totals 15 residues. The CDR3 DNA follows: TGTGCCAGCAGCTCTGCGGGGGGTTACACAGATACGCAGTATTTT. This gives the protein CASSSAGGYTDTQYF.

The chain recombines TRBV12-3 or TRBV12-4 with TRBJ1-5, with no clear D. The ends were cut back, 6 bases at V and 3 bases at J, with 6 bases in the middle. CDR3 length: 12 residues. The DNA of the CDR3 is TGTGCCAGCAGAGCCGCCAATCAGCCCCAGCATTTT. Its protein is CASRAANQPQHF.

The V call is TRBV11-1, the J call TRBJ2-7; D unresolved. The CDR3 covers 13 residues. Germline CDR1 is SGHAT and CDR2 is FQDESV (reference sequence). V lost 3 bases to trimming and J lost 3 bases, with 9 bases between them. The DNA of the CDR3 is TGTGCCAGCAGCTTTGGCATTATCTACGAGCAGTACTTC. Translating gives CASSFGIIYEQYF. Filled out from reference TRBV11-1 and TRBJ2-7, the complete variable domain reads EAEVAQSPRYKITEKSQAVAFWCDPISGHATLYWYRQILGQGPELLVQFQDESVVDDSQLPKDRFSAERLKGVDSTLKIQPAELGDSAMYLCASSFGIIYEQYFGPGTRLTVT.

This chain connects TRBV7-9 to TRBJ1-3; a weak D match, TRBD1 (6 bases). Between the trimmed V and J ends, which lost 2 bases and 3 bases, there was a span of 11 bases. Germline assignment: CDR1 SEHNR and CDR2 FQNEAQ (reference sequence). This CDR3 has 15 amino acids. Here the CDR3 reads CASSLTGGVGNTIYF. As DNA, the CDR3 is TGTGCCAGCAGCTTAACGGGGGGCGTTGGAAACACCATATATTTT. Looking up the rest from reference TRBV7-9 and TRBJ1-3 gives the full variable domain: DTGVSQNPRHKITKRGQNVTFRCDPISEHNRLYWYRQTLGQGPEFLTYFQNEAQLEKSRLLSDRFSAERPKGSFSTLEIQRTEQGDSAMYLCASSLTGGVGNTIYFGEGSWLTVV.

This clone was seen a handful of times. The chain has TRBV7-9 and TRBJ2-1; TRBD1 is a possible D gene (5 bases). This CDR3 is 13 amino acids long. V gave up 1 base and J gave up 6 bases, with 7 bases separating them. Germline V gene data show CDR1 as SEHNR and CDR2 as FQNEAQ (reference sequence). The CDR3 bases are TGTGCCAGCAGCTTAGGGACATCCAATGAGCAGTTCTTC. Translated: CASSLGTSNEQFF.

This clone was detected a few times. For the CDR3, the DNA is TGTGCCAGCTCGGGACTAGCGGACACAGATACGCAGTATTTT. Amino acid sequence: CASSGLADTDTQYF. The V gene is TRBV27, the J gene TRBJ2-3; 11 bases are shared with TRBD2. Germline V gene data show CDR1 as MNHEY and CDR2 as SMNVEV (reference sequence). Trimming took 8 bases from V and 2 from J; bases not matched to a gene: 3. This CDR3 has 14 amino acids.

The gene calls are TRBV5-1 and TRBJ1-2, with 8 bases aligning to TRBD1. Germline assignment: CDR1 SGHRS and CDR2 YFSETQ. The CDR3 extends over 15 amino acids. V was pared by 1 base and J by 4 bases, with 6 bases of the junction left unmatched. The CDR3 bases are TGCGCCAGCAGCTTGTATCCAGGGGGCTCCTATGGCTACACCTTC. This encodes CASSLYPGGSYGYTF.

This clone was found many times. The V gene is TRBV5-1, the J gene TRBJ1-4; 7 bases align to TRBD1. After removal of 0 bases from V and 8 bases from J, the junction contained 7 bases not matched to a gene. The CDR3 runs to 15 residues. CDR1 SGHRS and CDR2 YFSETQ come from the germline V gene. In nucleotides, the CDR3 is TGCGCCAGCAGCTTGGGGACAGGCCTGGGCGAAAAACTGTTTTTT. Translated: CASSLGTGLGEKLFF.